The 7 T cell receptor beta chains below come from one sample, sequenced in a study of OX40 agonist ivuxolimab in advanced cancers. The data were produced by immunoSEQ multiplex PCR, yet TCRdb's version contains in-frame clones alone and is incomplete. The sample holds tens of thousands of clones, about 86% seen once. Sample: CD4+ or CD8+ T cells sorted from blood, taken in a trial of the OX40 agonist ivuxolimab. The receptors originated from an adult with an advanced solid tumor such as melanoma, head and neck, liver or kidney cancer.

The rearrangement uses TRBV30 and TRBJ2-1; the match to TRBD1 covers 9 bases. Losses at the gene ends were 1 base for V and 4 bases for J; bases not matched to a gene: 2. Germline assignment: CDR1 GTSNPN and CDR2 SVGIG (reference sequence). The CDR3 sequence is 14 residues long. DNA for the CDR3: TGTGCCTGGAGTGCCGGGACAGGGTACAATGAGCAGTTCTTC. This sequence encodes CAWSAGTGYNEQFF.

The rearrangement uses TRBV28 and TRBJ2-7; 9 bases agree with TRBD2. CDR1 is MDHEN, CDR2 SYDVKM, per germline. There are 16 residues in the CDR3. The trim removed 0 bases at V and 2 bases at J, leaving 5 bases unmatched. The CDR3 nucleotides are TGTGCCAGCAGTTTATGGGGACTAGCTCAACCCTACGAGCAGTACTTC. Its protein is CASSLWGLAQPYEQYF.

The chain carries TRBV12-2 and TRBJ2-1; no DNA check was done on the table's D call, TRBD2. TRBV12-2 is marked as a pseudogene. This CDR3 comprises 16 residues. CDR3 loop: CASRLVGGSAYNEQFF. CDR3 coding DNA: TGTGCAAGTCGCTTAGTCGGCGGGAGCGCCTACAATGAGCAGTTCTTC.

Turning to this clone: One end of the junction varies from germline; a read error may be responsible. The genes are TRBV7-7 and TRBJ2-5, with a weak D call TRBD2 (6 bases). The CDR3 totals 13 residues. Per the germline V gene, CDR1 is SSHAT and CDR2 is FNYEAQ (reference sequence). In DNA form, the CDR3 reads TGTGCTAGCAGCTTAGGTCAGGGAGGGACCCAGTACTTC. Its protein is CASSLGQGGTQYF.

DNA of the CDR3: TGTGCCAGCAGCCCTGGACTAGCTAACTCCTACAATGAGCAGTTCTTC. Amino acids: CASSPGLANSYNEQFF. The chain has TRBV5-4 and TRBJ2-1; 8 bases are shared with TRBD2. The germline CDR1 and CDR2 sequences are SGHNT and YYREEE (reference sequence). The CDR3 spans 16 residues. Unmatched junction bases numbered 6, after V lost 4 bases and J lost 0 bases.

The rearrangement joins TRBV21-1 to TRBJ2-7; the D segment call TRBD2 is taken from the table without a DNA check. TRBV21-1 is tagged as a pseudogene. The CDR3 runs 17 residues. Written as DNA, the CDR3 is TGTGCCAGCAGCCCGCGGGAGAGACAGGTGTCCTCCTACGAGCAGTACTTC. It is translated as CASSPRERQVSSYEQYF.

The chain carries TRBV6-5 and TRBJ2-1, with TRBD2 identical over 8 bases. The CDR3 runs 15 residues. The junction had 9 bases not matched to a gene; V was cut back by 2 bases and J by 9 bases. Germline CDR1 reads MNHEY; CDR2 reads SVGAGI. The CDR3 bases are TGTGCCAGCAGTTACGCGGGAGGAGTAGGTGGTGAGCAGTTCTTC. Protein: CASSYAGGVGGEQFF.